This TCR beta chain was sequenced during a study of post-analysis software for immune sequencing data (dated by TCRdb to 2013 to 2016). At the level of the whole study: Relapsing-remitting, secondary progressive and progressive-relapsing multiple sclerosis were recorded as disease courses, and subtype annotation was lacking for some patients. The patient repertoires were compared against approximately ten previously published healthy control repertoires obtained from donors aged about 6 to 27 years. A subset of samples was prepared in parallel using single-end sample barcoding, then pooled and co-amplified after Illumina adapter ligation. General study outcomes and caveats: Significantly lower normalized Chao1 diversity was found in multiple sclerosis patients than in controls, suggesting substantial peripheral T-cell clonal expansion. Patients showed significantly higher frequencies than controls for about five TRBV segments, among them TRBV5-6, TRBV5-1 and TRBV20-1. The multiple sclerosis patient group was slightly younger than the control group. Direct clustering with F measure showed strong co-clustering of samples prepared in the same batch, prompting a batch-effect correction.

To demonstrate the VDJtools post-analysis software, the study profiled TCR beta repertoires from the peripheral blood of about a dozen young patients with multiple sclerosis. The multiple sclerosis patients were children and adolescents between roughly 6 and 16 years of age. CDR1 and CDR2 were assigned from the germline V gene as SNHLY and FYNNEI. The CDR3 contains 15 residues, cysteine and phenylalanine counted. Left in the record is the CDR3 DNA by itself, 45 bases read in frame from the first base. The trim is 8 bases for V and 6 bases for J, with a gap of 20 bases between the germline ends. Libraries came from PCR. Data came from an Illumina HiSeq 2500. To reduce PCR and sequencing biases, unique molecular identifiers were built into the TCR beta cDNA libraries. Every 1 to 10 million input T cells yielded 500,000 or so cDNA molecules, meaning each molecule approximated one T cell. The patient libraries were prepared and sequenced with the same protocol used for the earlier healthy control dataset. Samples belonging to the same batch were prepared together, multiplexed and sequenced on a shared HiSeq lane. Concerning the study's data processing: Raw barcoded reads were processed with MIGEC, discarding single-read molecular identifier groups before consensus assembly and CDR3 extraction. Clonotype tables were post-analysed with VDJtools, normalizing diversity by down-sampling all datasets to the smallest sample size. Repertoire overlap clustering matched CDR3 amino acid but not nucleotide sequences to correct batch-related cross-sample contamination. TCRdb redid the processing of the public reads, applying fastp at Q25 and MiXCR, and retained in-frame beta chains. For every CDR3 protein sequence, its rows merge into one entry that carries the most common genes and DNA. The V and J calls follow TCRdb's processing rather than the paper's. In this sample the table shows about 820,000 distinct CDR3 sequences, approximately 57% of which occur a single time. The top ten clones comprise about 4.5% of the sample.

This clonotype was observed a handful of times. Its recognized antigen is unknown. Qualities for individual bases were not recorded, and no much larger clone is one base off. This TCR derives from a girl between 10 and 17 years old with multiple sclerosis. The sequenced material came from blood. The chain uses TRBV2 and TRBJ2-1, with no confident D gene call. The nucleotide sequence is given as TGTGCCAGCTGGGATAGTCAACGTCCGGGCAATGAGCAGTTCTTC. Translated, this is CASWDSQRPGNEQFF. Extended through the reference TRBV2 and TRBJ2-1 proteins, this CDR3 yields the full variable domain: EPEVTQTPSHQVTQMGQEVILRCVPISNHLYFYWYRQILGQKVEFLVSFYNNEISEKSEIFDDQFSVERPDGSNFTLKIRSTKLEDSAMYFCASWDSQRPGNEQFFGPGTRLTVL.